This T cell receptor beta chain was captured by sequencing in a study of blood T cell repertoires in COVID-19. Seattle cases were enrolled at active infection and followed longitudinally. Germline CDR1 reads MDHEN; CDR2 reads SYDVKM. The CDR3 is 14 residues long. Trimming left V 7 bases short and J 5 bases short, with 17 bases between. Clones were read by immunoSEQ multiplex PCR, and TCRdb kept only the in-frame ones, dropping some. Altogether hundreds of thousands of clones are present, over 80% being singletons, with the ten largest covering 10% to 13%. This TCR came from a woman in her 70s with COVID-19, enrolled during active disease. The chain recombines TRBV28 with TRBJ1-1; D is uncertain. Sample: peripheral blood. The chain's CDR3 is CASTPSEGGTEAFF. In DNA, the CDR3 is TGTGCCAGCACCCCATCGGAGGGAGGAACTGAAGCTTTCTTT.